Detailed here is one T cell receptor (beta chain). Its antigen is currently unknown. Any patient presenting with uncontrolled infection, other autoimmune disease, pregnancy or lactation was left out. Clinical symptoms, serum thyroxine, TRAb, thyroid ultrasound and orbital computed tomography established diagnosis. Fresh 10 ml peripheral blood yielded PBMCs. The sample belongs to a study of T cells in Graves' hyperthyroidism and ophthalmopathy. Study observations and caveats: Most thyroid clonotypes that were expanded above 0.001 also turned up in blood.

The V and J ends lost 5 bases and 8 bases, in that order; junction bases with no gene match: 2. This CDR3 has 12 amino acids. Germline V CDR1 and CDR2: MNHNS, SASEGT. RNA transcripts provided the source from which TCR beta CDR3 regions were amplified. First-round RT-PCR targeting the TCR CDR3 was performed with the HTBI primer set. One entry per CDR3 protein, called by TCRdb with MiXCR from the multiplex PCR reads. Of 250,000 or so distinct CDR3 sequences in the sample, nearly 15% were seen once. Sequenced: blood. This rearrangement joins TRBV6-1 to TRBJ1-4; TRBD1 agrees at 7 bases. This TCR was recovered from a woman aged 45-65 years with Graves' hyperthyroidism that later progressed to Graves' ophthalmopathy. CDR3 in amino acids: CASSQGGEKLFF. Here the CDR3 DNA reads TGTGCCAGCAGTCAGGGGGGGGAAAAACTGTTTTTT.